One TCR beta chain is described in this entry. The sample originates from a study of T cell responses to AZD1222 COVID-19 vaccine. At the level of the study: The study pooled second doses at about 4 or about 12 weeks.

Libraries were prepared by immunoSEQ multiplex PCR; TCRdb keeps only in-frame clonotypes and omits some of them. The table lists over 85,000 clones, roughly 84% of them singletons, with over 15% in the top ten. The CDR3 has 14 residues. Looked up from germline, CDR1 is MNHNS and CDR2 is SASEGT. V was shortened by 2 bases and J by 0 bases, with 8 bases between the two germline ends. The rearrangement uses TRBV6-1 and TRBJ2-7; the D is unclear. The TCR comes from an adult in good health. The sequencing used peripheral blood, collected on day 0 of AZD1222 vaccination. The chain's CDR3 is CASSELGSSYEQYF. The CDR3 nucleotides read TGTGCCAGCAGTGAATTGGGTAGCTCCTACGAGCAGTACTTC.